These T cell receptor beta chains were read from a single sample in a study of technical replicates of blood from a few donors. Clones were sequenced by immunoSEQ multiplex PCR, and TCRdb holds only the in-frame ones, with some missing. Among tens of thousands of clones listed, about nine tenths were seen once. Sequencing used T cells isolated from PBMCs. Receptors originate from a human donor in good health. The CDR3 runs from the conserved cysteine through the conserved F or W. A D gene is named only where the DNA matches it firmly. Part of the rows lack a size; the others show once, few, many or a class for expanded clones.

CDR3aa: CASSLLRGGYEQYF
CDR3nt: TGTGCCAGCAGCTTGTTACGGGGGGGCTACGAGCAGTACTTC
abundance: NA
v_gene: TRBV5-8
j_gene: TRBJ2-7
d_gene: TRBD2
len: 14

CDR3aa: CASSLYGEKLFF
CDR3nt: TGTGCCAGCAGTTTATACGGGGAAAAACTGTTTTTT
abundance: once
v_gene: TRBV28
j_gene: TRBJ1-4
d_gene: NA
len: 12

CDR3aa: CATSRFYAGEDATDTQYF
CDR3nt: TGTGCCACCAGCAGATTTTATGCGGGAGAGGACGCCACAGATACGCAGTATTTT
abundance: NA
v_gene: TRBV15
j_gene: TRBJ2-3
d_gene: TRBD2
len: 18

CDR3aa: CASSIDPQISIQYF
CDR3nt: TGTGCCAGTAGTATAGATCCCCAGATTTCAATTCAGTACTTC
abundance: NA
v_gene: TRBV19
j_gene: TRBJ2-4
d_gene: NA
len: 14

CDR3aa: CASRARAGEGYTF
CDR3nt: TGTGCCAGCAGGGCCAGGGCGGGGGAGGGCTACACCTTC
abundance: NA
v_gene: TRBV2
j_gene: TRBJ1-2
d_gene: NA
len: 13

CDR3aa: CASSQDRGTVAQETQYF
CDR3nt: TGTGCCAGCAGCCAAGATCGGGGGACAGTTGCTCAAGAGACCCAGTACTTC
abundance: NA
v_gene: TRBV4-2
j_gene: TRBJ2-5
d_gene: NA
len: 17

CDR3aa: CASSVEGVGGYTF
CDR3nt: TGTGCCAGCAGCGTAGAAGGGGTGGGGGGCTACACCTTC
abundance: NA
v_gene: TRBV9
j_gene: TRBJ1-2
d_gene: NA
len: 13

CDR3aa: CASTPRGLFNTGELFF
CDR3nt: TGTGCCAGCACCCCCCGCGGACTTTTCAACACCGGGGAGCTGTTTTTT
abundance: NA
v_gene: TRBV7-9
j_gene: TRBJ2-2
d_gene: NA
len: 16

CDR3aa: CASRIQGEISGYTF
CDR3nt: TGTGCCAGCAGAATACAGGGGGAAATTAGCGGCTACACCTTC
abundance: NA
v_gene: TRBV28
j_gene: TRBJ1-2
d_gene: TRBD1
len: 14

CDR3aa: CAISDQGHEQYF
CDR3nt: TGTGCCATCAGTGACCAGGGCCACGAGCAGTACTTC
abundance: NA
v_gene: TRBV10-3
j_gene: TRBJ2-7
d_gene: NA
len: 12

CDR3aa: CASSFGYGSNEKLFF
CDR3nt: TGTGCCAGCAGTTTCGGGTACGGGTCTAATGAAAAACTGTTTTTT
abundance: NA
v_gene: TRBV28
j_gene: TRBJ1-4
d_gene: NA
len: 15

CDR3aa: CASSHDREETQYF
CDR3nt: TGCGCCAGCAGCCACGACAGGGAGGAGACCCAGTACTTC
abundance: once
v_gene: TRBV4-1
j_gene: TRBJ2-5
d_gene: TRBD1
len: 13

CDR3aa: CASRIVVTYEQYF
CDR3nt: TGTGCCAGCAGAATAGTCGTAACCTACGAGCAGTACTTC
abundance: NA
v_gene: TRBV6-4
j_gene: TRBJ2-7
d_gene: NA
len: 13

CDR3aa: CASSALATRTYEQYF
CDR3nt: TGTGCCAGTAGTGCGTTAGCGACCCGAACCTACGAGCAGTACTTC
abundance: NA
v_gene: TRBV19
j_gene: TRBJ2-7
d_gene: NA
len: 15

CDR3aa: CASSKTWAGNTEAFF
CDR3nt: TGTGCCAGTAGTAAGACGTGGGCCGGGAACACTGAAGCTTTCTTT
abundance: NA
v_gene: TRBV19
j_gene: TRBJ1-1
d_gene: NA
len: 15

CDR3aa: CASSVESGGLGNEQFF
CDR3nt: TGTGCCAGCAGCGTAGAATCGGGAGGGCTAGGAAATGAGCAGTTCTTC
abundance: NA
v_gene: TRBV9
j_gene: TRBJ2-1
d_gene: TRBD2
len: 16

CDR3aa: CASSETVQETQYF
CDR3nt: TGTGCCAGCAGTGAGACAGTCCAAGAGACCCAGTACTTC
abundance: NA
v_gene: TRBV28
j_gene: TRBJ2-5
d_gene: NA
len: 13

CDR3aa: CASSARTGSYGYTF
CDR3nt: TGTGCCAGCAGCGCCCGTACAGGGTCCTATGGCTACACCTTC
abundance: NA
v_gene: TRBV9
j_gene: TRBJ1-2
d_gene: NA
len: 14

CDR3aa: CAWSLSWRRGFGAFF
CDR3nt: TGTGCCTGGAGTCTGAGCTGGAGACGCGGATTTGGAGCTTTCTTT
abundance: NA
v_gene: TRBV30
j_gene: TRBJ1-1
d_gene: NA
len: 15

CDR3aa: CASSQDRTSFTEQFF
CDR3nt: TGCGCCAGCAGCCAAGATAGGACTAGCTTCACTGAGCAGTTCTTC
abundance: NA
v_gene: TRBV4-1
j_gene: TRBJ2-1
d_gene: TRBD2
len: 15

CDR3aa: CSVEEGAGAEQYF
CDR3nt: TGCAGCGTTGAAGAAGGAGCAGGGGCTGAGCAGTACTTC
abundance: NA
v_gene: TRBV29-1
j_gene: TRBJ2-7
d_gene: NA
len: 13

CDR3aa: CASSRYITSGGFSTDTQYF
CDR3nt: TGTGCCAGCAGCAGATACATCACCTCGGGGGGTTTTAGCACAGATACGCAGTATTTT
abundance: NA
v_gene: TRBV7-2
j_gene: TRBJ2-3
d_gene: TRBD2
len: 19

CDR3aa: CASSPGDRGPGYTF
CDR3nt: TGTGCCAGCTCACCGGGGGACAGGGGGCCTGGCTACACCTTC
abundance: once
v_gene: TRBV18
j_gene: TRBJ1-2
d_gene: TRBD1
len: 14

CDR3aa: CASLGRPDTQYF
CDR3nt: TGTGCCAGCCTGGGGCGGCCGGATACGCAGTATTTT
abundance: NA
v_gene: TRBV6-1
j_gene: TRBJ2-3
d_gene: NA
len: 12

CDR3aa: CSAGVGYTF
CDR3nt: TGCAGTGCAGGGGTAGGCTACACCTTC
abundance: NA
v_gene: TRBV20-1
j_gene: TRBJ1-2
d_gene: NA
len: 9

CDR3aa: CASSVGGTQQIYGYTF
CDR3nt: TGTGCCAGCAGCGTAGGCGGGACTCAGCAGATCTATGGCTACACCTTC
abundance: NA
v_gene: TRBV9
j_gene: TRBJ1-2
d_gene: NA
len: 16

CDR3aa: CASSQVRQFYGYTF
CDR3nt: TGCGCCAGCAGCCAAGTTCGACAGTTCTATGGCTACACCTTC
abundance: NA
v_gene: TRBV4-3
j_gene: TRBJ1-2
d_gene: NA
len: 14

CDR3aa: CASSFFPSLGDEQYF
CDR3nt: TGTGCCAGCAGCTTTTTCCCGAGTCTAGGGGACGAGCAGTACTTC
abundance: NA
v_gene: TRBV7-8
j_gene: TRBJ2-7
d_gene: NA
len: 15

CDR3aa: CASSVGGNTGELFF
CDR3nt: TGTGCCAGCAGCGTAGGAGGGAACACCGGGGAGCTGTTTTTT
abundance: once
v_gene: TRBV9
j_gene: TRBJ2-2
d_gene: NA
len: 14

CDR3aa: CASSLDRYTDTQYF
CDR3nt: TGTGCCAGCAGCTTGGACAGATACACAGATACGCAGTATTTT
abundance: NA
v_gene: TRBV7-2
j_gene: TRBJ2-3
d_gene: NA
len: 14

CDR3aa: CAWRTGWNTEAFF
CDR3nt: TGTGCCTGGAGAACAGGGTGGAACACTGAAGCTTTCTTT
abundance: NA
v_gene: TRBV30
j_gene: TRBJ1-1
d_gene: NA
len: 13

CDR3aa: CASSPFSGNTIYF
CDR3nt: TGTGCCAGCAGTCCGTTCTCTGGAAACACCATATATTTT
abundance: NA
v_gene: TRBV27
j_gene: TRBJ1-3
d_gene: NA
len: 13

CDR3aa: CASSETGLSYNEQFF
CDR3nt: TGTGCCAGCAGTGAAACGGGACTCTCCTACAATGAGCAGTTCTTC
abundance: once
v_gene: TRBV6-1
j_gene: TRBJ2-1
d_gene: NA
len: 15

CDR3aa: CASSLSGPHNTNVLTF
CDR3nt: TGTGCCAGCAGCTTAAGTGGTCCCCACAACACCAACGTCCTGACTTTC
abundance: NA
v_gene: TRBV11-2
j_gene: TRBJ2-6
d_gene: NA
len: 16

CDR3aa: CASSLRLDDEQYF
CDR3nt: TGTGCCAGCAGCTTAAGACTAGACGACGAGCAGTACTTC
abundance: NA
v_gene: TRBV7-3
j_gene: TRBJ2-7
d_gene: NA
len: 13

CDR3aa: CASSHLSTLSTDTQYF
CDR3nt: TGCGCCAGCAGCCATTTGAGCACCCTTTCCACAGATACGCAGTATTTT
abundance: NA
v_gene: TRBV4-1
j_gene: TRBJ2-3
d_gene: NA
len: 16

CDR3aa: CASSTPGTGVYEQYF
CDR3nt: TGTGCCAGCAGTACACCAGGGACAGGAGTCTACGAGCAGTACTTC
abundance: NA
v_gene: TRBV27
j_gene: TRBJ2-7
d_gene: TRBD1
len: 15

CDR3aa: CASSLLASSYNEQFF
CDR3nt: TGTGCCAGCAGCTTACTCGCTAGCTCCTACAATGAGCAGTTCTTC
abundance: NA
v_gene: TRBV7-9
j_gene: TRBJ2-1
d_gene: NA
len: 15

CDR3aa: CASSSEAGGFRDEQFF
CDR3nt: TGCGCCAGCAGCTCCGAAGCGGGAGGGTTCAGGGATGAGCAGTTCTTC
abundance: NA
v_gene: TRBV5-1
j_gene: TRBJ2-1
d_gene: TRBD2
len: 16